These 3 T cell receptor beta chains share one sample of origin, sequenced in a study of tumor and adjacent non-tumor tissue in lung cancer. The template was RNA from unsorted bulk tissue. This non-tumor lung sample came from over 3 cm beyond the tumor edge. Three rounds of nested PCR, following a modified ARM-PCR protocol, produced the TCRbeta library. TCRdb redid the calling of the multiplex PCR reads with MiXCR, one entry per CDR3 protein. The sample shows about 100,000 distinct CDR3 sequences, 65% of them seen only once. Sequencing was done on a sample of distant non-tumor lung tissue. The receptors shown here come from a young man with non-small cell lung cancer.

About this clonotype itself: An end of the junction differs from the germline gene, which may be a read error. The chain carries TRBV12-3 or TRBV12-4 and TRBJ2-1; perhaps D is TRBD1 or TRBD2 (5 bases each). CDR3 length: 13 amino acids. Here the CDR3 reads CASSLRDGLEQLF. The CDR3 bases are TGTGCCAGCAGTTTAAGGGACGGGCTTGAGCAACTCTTC.

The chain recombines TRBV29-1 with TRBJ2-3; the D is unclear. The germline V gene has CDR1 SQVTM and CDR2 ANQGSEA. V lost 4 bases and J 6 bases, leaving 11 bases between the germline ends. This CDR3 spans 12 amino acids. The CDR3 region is CSVVWMVDTQYF. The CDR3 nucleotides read TGCAGCGTTGTATGGATGGTCGATACGCAGTATTTT.

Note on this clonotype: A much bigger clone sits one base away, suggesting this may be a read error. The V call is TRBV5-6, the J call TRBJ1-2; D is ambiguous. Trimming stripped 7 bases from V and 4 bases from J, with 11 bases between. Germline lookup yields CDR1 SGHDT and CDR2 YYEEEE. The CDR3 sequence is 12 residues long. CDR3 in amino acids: CASPRRGYGYTF. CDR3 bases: TGTGCCAGCCCTCGACGGGGCTATGGCTACACCTTC.